This T cell receptor beta chain was profiled in a study of breast tumors, draining lymph nodes, adjacent tissues. Each CDR3 protein gets one entry after TCRdb re-called the multiplex PCR reads with MiXCR. In the table there are around 140,000 distinct CDR3 sequences, 32% of which are singletons. This CDR3 has 14 amino acids. Germline V gene sequence: CDR1 SNHLY, CDR2 FYNNEI. Whole-study results and caveats: That most tumor T cells come from lymph nodes remained unproven.

The lymph nodes were axillary draining lymph nodes from breast cancer patients. This clonotype was seen ten or more times. Antigen: not known. At one end the junction does not follow the germline gene, possibly because of a read error. The clonotype originates from a female donor with breast cancer. Some clones in this sample may be carry-over from other donors' samples. The material sequenced was axillary lymph node tissue. The chain combines TRBV2 with TRBJ1-6; 7 nucleotides match TRBD1. CDR3 region: CASSENQTGNRAKF. As DNA, the CDR3 is TGTGCCAGCAGCGAGAACCAGACAGGGAATCGCGCGAAGTTT.